This T cell receptor (beta chain) was recorded in a study of shared clonotypes between healthy human individuals. Study-level findings and limits: It was anticipated that sequencing depth would influence how many clonotypes donors shared. Naive CD4 clonotypes were shared across a handful of donors at roughly 5.5%.

The CDR3 is made up of 14 amino acids. Losses at the gene ends were 2 bases for V and 1 base for J; bases not matched to a gene: 2. The germline CDR1 and CDR2 sequences are SGHRS and YFSETQ. Healthy HIV-negative adults with no recent acute infections or vaccinations were recruited as donors. This clone was picked up one time. The antigen is unknown. Assay used: immunoSEQ multiplex PCR; TCRdb lists only in-frame clones, some missing. The table lists 110,000 or so clones, around 68% of them singletons. The source material was memory CD8+ T cells sorted from blood. The subset here: CD45RO+ cells pooled with CCR7-negative TemRA cells. The receptor was derived from a woman aged 25 to 39 in good health. The rearrangement joins TRBV5-1 to TRBJ2-5; TRBD2 agrees at 7 bases. The CDR3 region is CASSFWTSQETQYF. The CDR3 nucleotides are TGCGCCAGCAGCTTCTGGACTAGCCAAGAGACCCAGTACTTC.